Following are 30 T cell receptor beta chains from one sample sequenced in a study of shared clonotypes between healthy human individuals. Libraries were prepared by immunoSEQ multiplex PCR; TCRdb keeps only in-frame clonotypes and omits some of them. The sample yields approximately 2.3 million clones, approximately 95% seen once. Sequencing input: naive CD4+ T cells from PBMCs. The subset here: CD45RA+ positively selected. The receptors originated from a young man in good health. Some clones in this sample may be carry-over from other donors' samples.

The chain uses TRBV5-1 and TRBJ1-5; D possibly corresponds to TRBD1 (5 bases). Trimming pared 0 bases from V and 7 bases from J, leaving 8 bases between. The V gene's germline CDR1 is SGHRS and CDR2 YFSETQ. The length of the CDR3 is 13 residues. The CDR3 bases are TGCGCCAGCAGCTTGGCCACAGGACAGCCCCAGCATTTT. Protein: CASSLATGQPQHF.

V usage is TRBV4-2 and J usage is TRBJ1-1; no definite D call. V lost 0 bases and J 7 bases, leaving 12 bases between the germline ends. The CDR3 has 14 residues. CDR1 is LGHNA, CDR2 YNFKEQ, per germline. The DNA of the CDR3 is TGTGCCAGCAGCCAAGAGGCCGGTAATGGTGAAGCTTTCTTT. Encoded protein: CASSQEAGNGEAFF.

This clone was observed once. The sample holds other DNA sequences that translate to the same CDR3. J is TRBJ2-1 and V is TRBV9; D is possibly TRBD2 (6 bases). The length of the CDR3 is 15 residues. Germline lookup yields CDR1 SGDLS and CDR2 YYNGEE. The V end was cut by 0 bases, the J end by 4 bases, with 11 bases between. The DNA for the CDR3 is TGTGCCAGCAGCGTAGGCGGGAATGGGTACAATGAGCAGTTCTTC. It specifies CASSVGGNGYNEQFF.

CDR3 nucleotide sequence: TGCGCCAGCAGCCAAGGAATAGCGAGAGGAGTTCCTGAAGCTTTCTTT. It translates to CASSQGIARGVPEAFF. The chain couples TRBV4-3 to TRBJ1-1, with D uncertain. Germline CDR1 is LGHNA and CDR2 is YSLEER. The CDR3 is 16 residues long. Trimming took 1 base from V and 6 from J, leaving 18 bases between them.

The rearrangement uses TRBV14 and TRBJ1-1; D ambiguous. Per the germline V gene, CDR1 is SGHDN and CDR2 is FVKESK. With 1 base removed from V and 5 bases from J, the gap between germline ends came to 8 bases. This CDR3 is 13 amino acids long. The CDR3 region has the DNA TGTGCCAGCAGCCAAGTGGATGGTACTGAAGCTTTCTTT. Its protein is CASSQVDGTEAFF.

The genes are TRBV7-9 and TRBJ2-1, with 12 nucleotides matching TRBD2. The CDR3 length is 17 residues. CDR1 SEHNR and CDR2 FQNEAQ come from the germline V gene (reference sequence). The J segment lost 8 bases and the V segment lost 2 bases, leaving 10 bases of the junction unmatched. The CDR3 coding sequence is TGTGCCAGCAGCTTAAAACCAGGGACTAGCGGGCACCATGAGCAGTTCTTC. It codes for CASSLKPGTSGHHEQFF. Together with reference TRBV7-9 and TRBJ2-1, the CDR3 gives the full variable domain: DTGVSQNPRHKITKRGQNVTFRCDPISEHNRLYWYRQTLGQGPEFLTYFQNEAQLEKSRLLSDRFSAERPKGSFSTLEIQRTEQGDSAMYLCASSLKPGTSGHHEQFFGPGTRLTVL.

The V call is TRBV6-1, the J call TRBJ1-2; maybe TRBD1 (5 bases). The CDR3 consists of 14 residues. Germline CDR1 and CDR2: MNHNS and SASEGT. Deletions cut 6 bases from V and 4 bases from J, with 15 bases between. The DNA of the CDR3 is TGTGCCAGCAGGGCCCGGGGCCGGGGCTATGGCTACACCTTC. Translated, it gives CASRARGRGYGYTF.

The gene calls are TRBV27 and TRBJ1-5; D unresolved. The CDR3 totals 15 residues. The V end lost 2 bases, the J end lost 2 bases, and 10 bases lay between the germline ends. CDR1 is MNHEY, CDR2 SMNVEV, per germline (reference sequence). CDR3 region: CASSLSSAGNQPQHF. CDR3 DNA: TGTGCCAGCAGTTTAAGCTCGGCCGGCAATCAGCCCCAGCATTTT.

J is TRBJ1-1 and V is TRBV9; tentatively, D is TRBD1 (5 bases). V lost 4 bases to trimming and J lost 4 bases, with 14 bases between them. Germline V gene data show CDR1 as SGDLS and CDR2 as YYNGEE. The CDR3 is 14 amino acids. The chain's CDR3 is CASSLHLGVTEAFF. Written as DNA, the CDR3 is TGTGCCAGCAGCCTCCACCTGGGGGTCACTGAAGCTTTCTTT.

The chain has TRBV30 and TRBJ2-4; 7 nucleotides align to TRBD1. V trimming: 3 bases; J trimming: 5 bases; junction bases outside the gene matches: 7. The CDR3 has 14 amino acids. The germline gives CDR1 GTSNPN, CDR2 SVGIG (reference sequence). CDR3 region: CAWSYRDRENIQYF. The CDR3 DNA reads TGTGCCTGGAGCTATCGGGACAGAGAAAACATTCAGTACTTC.

The chain is built from TRBV28 and TRBJ2-2, with 9 bases that match TRBD2. The CDR3 sequence is 21 residues long. V trimming: 3 bases; J trimming: 0 bases; junction bases outside the gene matches: 17. Germline CDR1 is MDHEN and CDR2 is SYDVKM. CDR3 in DNA: TGTGCCAGCAGTTTTAGTAGTTTTGGGGGGACTAGCCTTGCGAACACCGGGGAGCTGTTTTTT. This translates into CASSFSSFGGTSLANTGELFF. Full variable domain (missing parts from reference TRBV28 and TRBJ2-2): DVKVTQSSRYLVKRTGEKVFLECVQDMDHENMFWYRQDPGLGLRLIYFSYDVKMKEKGDIPEGYSVSREKKERFSLILESASTNQTSMYLCASSFSSFGGTSLANTGELFFGEGSRLTVL.

V and J are TRBV2 and TRBJ2-2, with TRBD2 matching over 8 bases. Germline V gene sequence: CDR1 SNHLY, CDR2 FYNNEI. The length of the CDR3 is 16 residues. V was clipped by 4 bases and J by 0 bases; unmatched bases: 4. The CDR3, as DNA: TGTGCCAGCAGTGTTAGCGGGAACACGAACACCGGGGAGCTGTTTTTT. Encoded protein: CASSVSGNTNTGELFF.

This rearrangement joins TRBV19 to TRBJ2-6; 11 positions agree with TRBD2. Germline assignment: CDR1 LNHDA and CDR2 SQIVND (reference sequence). The length of the CDR3 is 18 residues. Trimming cost V 5 bases and J 0 bases; bases outside gene matches: 6. The CDR3 nucleotides read TGTGCCAGTAGTGCTAGACTAGCGGGGTACTCTGGGGCCAACGTCCTGACTTTC. It translates to CASSARLAGYSGANVLTF.

The rearrangement links TRBV11-1 to TRBJ1-3; 7 bases agree with TRBD1. V gave up 4 bases and J gave up 0 bases; unmatched junction bases: 6. The germline gives CDR1 SGHAT, CDR2 FQDESV (reference sequence). This CDR3 has 16 residues. In DNA form, the CDR3 reads TGTGCCAGCAGCTCCGACAGGGCCAACTCTGGAAACACCATATATTTT. Protein product: CASSSDRANSGNTIYF.

The chain has TRBV7-9 and TRBJ2-1; no firm D call. Trimming removed 1 base at V and 5 bases at J, with 6 bases between. Germline V gene sequence: CDR1 SEHNR, CDR2 FQNEAQ (reference sequence). The CDR3 is made up of 13 amino acids. The CDR3 DNA reads TGTGCCAGCAGCTTAGGCGTAGACAATGAGCAGTTCTTC. It is translated as CASSLGVDNEQFF.

The chain employs TRBV14 and TRBJ2-1; TRBD1 might be the D (6 bases). Germline CDR1 SGHDN, CDR2 FVKESK. The CDR3 runs to 18 residues. V gave up 4 bases and J gave up 12 bases, with 31 bases separating them. The CDR3 DNA reads as TGTGCCAGCAGCCGGAAGGGAGAACGGACAGCGCTGTTTGGGGGGCAGTTCTTC. This translates into CASSRKGERTALFGGQFF.

The V and J genes are TRBV18 and TRBJ2-7; 8 bases are a match to TRBD1. V gave up 0 bases and J gave up 2 bases; unmatched junction bases: 6. The CDR3 runs to 16 residues. Germline V lookup: CDR1 KGHSH, CDR2 LQKENI. Written as DNA, the CDR3 is TGTGCCAGCTCACCACCCCTAGGGACAGGTACCTACGAGCAGTACTTC. This gives the protein CASSPPLGTGTYEQYF.

This chain connects TRBV4-1 to TRBJ1-5; D is uncertain. The CDR3 has 15 residues. Per germline, CDR1 MGHRA and CDR2 YSYEKL. Trimming took off 0 bases at V and 4 bases at J, with 10 bases between the two ends. The CDR3 bases are TGCGCCAGCAGCCAAGAAGGCACGGGAAATCAGCCCCAGCATTTT. It encodes CASSQEGTGNQPQHF.

The V and J genes are TRBV6-6 and TRBJ1-1; weak D call: TRBD1 (5 bases). Trimming took off 7 bases at V and 1 base at J, with 10 bases between the two ends. The CDR3 has 13 residues. Per the germline V gene, CDR1 is MNHNY and CDR2 is SVGAGI (reference sequence). The CDR3 here is CASTPGQNTEAFF. CDR3 nucleotide sequence: TGTGCCAGCACGCCAGGACAGAACACTGAAGCTTTCTTT.

In DNA, the CDR3 is TGTGCCAGCAGCCGAACGACAGGGGGAGGAGGCTACACCTTC. Translating it yields CASSRTTGGGGYTF. V and J are TRBV6-5 and TRBJ1-2, with 9 bases identical to TRBD1. V gave up 6 bases and J gave up 8 bases; unmatched junction bases: 10. Germline CDR1 reads MNHEY; CDR2 reads SVGAGI. The CDR3 spans 14 residues.

The chain recombines TRBV11-2 with TRBJ2-3; possibly TRBD1 for D (5 bases). V was cut by 0 bases and J by 9 bases, with 10 bases left in between. Germline V gene sequence: CDR1 SGHAT, CDR2 FQNNGV. This CDR3 is built from 13 residues. This chain's CDR3 is CASSLEIQGTQYF. DNA of the CDR3: TGTGCCAGCAGCTTAGAAATTCAGGGCACGCAGTATTTT.

This chain joins TRBV7-2 and TRBJ2-5, with 7 bases matching TRBD1. Germline values: CDR1 SGHTA, CDR2 FQGNSA. CDR3 length: 13 amino acids. V shed 6 bases and J 5 bases; nucleotides not matched to a gene: 6. The CDR3 reads CASSIRGRETQYF. CDR3 nucleotides: TGTGCCAGCAGTATAAGGGGGCGGGAGACCCAGTACTTC.

This chain uses TRBV6-5 with TRBJ2-7; TRBD2 might be the D (5 bases). Germline V gives CDR1 MNHEY, CDR2 SVGAGI. The CDR3 has 14 residues. Trimming removed 5 bases at V and 7 bases at J, with 18 bases between. DNA of the CDR3: TGTGCCAGCAGTCTTCCCTCTCAGTCGGGAGAGCAGTACTTC. It yields the protein CASSLPSQSGEQYF.

V usage is TRBV2 and J usage is TRBJ2-1; 8 bases are shared with TRBD1. In germline, CDR1 is SNHLY, CDR2 FYNNEI. The CDR3 loop spans 14 amino acids. The trim removed 6 bases at V and 3 bases at J, leaving 4 bases unmatched. The DNA of the CDR3 is TGTGCCAGCAGAAGACAGGGGATCTACAATGAGCAGTTCTTC. Amino acids: CASRRQGIYNEQFF.

The chain has TRBV9 and TRBJ2-5; 10 bases fit TRBD2. CDR1 is SGDLS and CDR2 is YYNGEE in the germline V gene. Unmatched junction bases numbered 8, after V lost 4 bases and J lost 5 bases. The CDR3 contains 15 residues. The CDR3 DNA reads TGTGCCAGCAGCTTACCAGCGGGAGGGCCTGAGACCCAGTACTTC. Amino acid sequence: CASSLPAGGPETQYF.

The rearrangement joins TRBV9 to TRBJ2-3; TRBD2 matches 14 bases. This CDR3 is 19 amino acids long. Germline CDR1 is SGDLS and CDR2 is YYNGEE. Germline trimming cut 5 bases from V and 1 base from J; bases unmatched to any gene: 12. The CDR3 bases are TGTGCCAGCAGTAAGGGACTAGCGGGAGATTTTCGGGGCACAGATACGCAGTATTTT. Translating gives CASSKGLAGDFRGTDTQYF.

The J gene is TRBJ1-1, the V gene TRBV7-2; 7 bases are shared with TRBD1. The ends lost 2 bases at V and 1 base at J; junction bases unmatched: 7. The CDR3 consists of 16 residues. The germline CDR1 and CDR2 sequences are SGHTA and FQGNSA. CDR3 in amino acids: CASSLSGGGSNTEAFF. The CDR3 DNA reads as TGTGCCAGCAGCTTAAGTGGAGGGGGCTCGAACACTGAAGCTTTCTTT. The full variable domain, completed using reference TRBV7-2 and TRBJ1-1, is GAGVSQSPSNKVTEKGKDVELRCDPISGHTALYWYRQSLGQGLEFLIYFQGNSAPDKSGLPSDRFSAERTGGSVSTLTIQRTQQEDSAVYLCASSLSGGGSNTEAFFGQGTRLTVV.

Comments on this clone: One junction end does not reproduce the germline sequence, and a read error may be involved. The identical CDR3 is also encoded by other nucleotide sequences in the sample. The CDR3 coding sequence is TGCGCCATCAGGCGGGATCTCAATCAGCCCCAGCATTTT. Its translation is CAIRRDLNQPQHF. The rearrangement links TRBV10-3 to TRBJ1-5, with D uncertain. Germline V gene data show CDR1 as ENHRY and CDR2 as SYGVKD. This CDR3 region has 13 residues.

This chain connects TRBV29-1 to TRBJ1-1, with unresolved D. The CDR3 has 13 residues. The germline V gene has CDR1 SQVTM and CDR2 ANQGSEA. The V gene lost 4 bases and the J gene lost 0 bases, with 9 bases spanning the gap. CDR3: CSVVTYMNTEAFF. The CDR3, as DNA: TGCAGCGTTGTTACCTATATGAACACTGAAGCTTTCTTT.

The gene calls are TRBV7-9 and TRBJ2-3; TRBD2 aligns across 12 bases. The CDR3 has 16 amino acids. In germline, CDR1 is SEHNR, CDR2 FQNEAQ (reference sequence). V gave up 5 bases and J gave up 4 bases; unmatched junction bases: 7. CDR3 protein: CASSPRLAGVPDTQYF. DNA for the CDR3: TGTGCCAGCAGCCCACGACTAGCGGGAGTCCCAGATACGCAGTATTTT. The full variable domain, with the rest looked up from reference TRBV7-9 and TRBJ2-3, is DTGVSQNPRHKITKRGQNVTFRCDPISEHNRLYWYRQTLGQGPEFLTYFQNEAQLEKSRLLSDRFSAERPKGSFSTLEIQRTEQGDSAMYLCASSPRLAGVPDTQYFGPGTRLTVL.